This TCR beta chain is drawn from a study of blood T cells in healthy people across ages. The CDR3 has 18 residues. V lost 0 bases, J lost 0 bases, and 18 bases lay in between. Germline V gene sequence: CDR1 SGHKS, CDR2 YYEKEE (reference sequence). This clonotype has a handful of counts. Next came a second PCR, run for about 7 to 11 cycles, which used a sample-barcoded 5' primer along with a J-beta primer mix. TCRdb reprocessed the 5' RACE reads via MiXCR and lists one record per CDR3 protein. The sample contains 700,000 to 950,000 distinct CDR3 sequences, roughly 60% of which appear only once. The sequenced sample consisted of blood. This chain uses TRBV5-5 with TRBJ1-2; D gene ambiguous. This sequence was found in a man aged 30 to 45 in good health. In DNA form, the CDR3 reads TGTGCCAGCAGCTTGGGACCGCTCCTACTCGAAGCTAACTATGGCTACACCTTC. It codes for CASSLGPLLLEANYGYTF.